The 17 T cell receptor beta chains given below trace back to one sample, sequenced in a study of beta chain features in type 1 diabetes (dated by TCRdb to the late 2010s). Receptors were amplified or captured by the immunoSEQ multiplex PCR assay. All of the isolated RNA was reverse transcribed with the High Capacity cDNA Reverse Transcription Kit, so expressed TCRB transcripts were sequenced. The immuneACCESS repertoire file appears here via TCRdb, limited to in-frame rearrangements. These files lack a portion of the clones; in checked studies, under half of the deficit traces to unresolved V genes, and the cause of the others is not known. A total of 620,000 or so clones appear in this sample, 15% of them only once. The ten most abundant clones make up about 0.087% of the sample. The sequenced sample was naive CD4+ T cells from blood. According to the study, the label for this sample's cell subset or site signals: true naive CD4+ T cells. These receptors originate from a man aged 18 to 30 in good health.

CDR3 sequence reads: CTSSQRARLDRGYYGYTF. CDR3 nucleotide sequence: TGCACCAGCAGCCAGAGAGCCCGGCTGGACAGGGGCTACTATGGCTACACCTTC. This rearrangement joins TRBV1 to TRBJ1-2; TRBD1, the table's D call, lacks a check against the DNA. TRBV1 is described as a pseudogene. CDR3 size: 18 residues.

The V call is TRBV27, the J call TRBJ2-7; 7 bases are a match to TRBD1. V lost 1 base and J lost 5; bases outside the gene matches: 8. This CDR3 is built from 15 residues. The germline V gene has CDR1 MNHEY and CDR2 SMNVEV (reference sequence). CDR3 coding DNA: TGTGCCAGCAGTTTATTCGGCAGGGGGATGAACGAGCAGTACTTC. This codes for CASSLFGRGMNEQYF.

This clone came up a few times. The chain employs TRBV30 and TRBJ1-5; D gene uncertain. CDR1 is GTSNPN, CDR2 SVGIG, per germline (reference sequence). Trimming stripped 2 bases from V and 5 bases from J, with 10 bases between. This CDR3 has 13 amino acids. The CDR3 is CAWSRAEDQPQHF. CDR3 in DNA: TGTGCCTGGAGTCGGGCCGAGGATCAGCCCCAGCATTTT.

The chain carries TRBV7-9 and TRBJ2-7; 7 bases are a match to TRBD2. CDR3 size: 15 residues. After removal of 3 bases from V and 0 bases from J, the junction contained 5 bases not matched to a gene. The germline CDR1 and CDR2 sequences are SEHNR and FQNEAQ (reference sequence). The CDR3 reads CASSFYGRSSYEQYF. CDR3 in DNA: TGTGCCAGCAGCTTTTACGGGAGGAGCTCCTACGAGCAGTACTTC.

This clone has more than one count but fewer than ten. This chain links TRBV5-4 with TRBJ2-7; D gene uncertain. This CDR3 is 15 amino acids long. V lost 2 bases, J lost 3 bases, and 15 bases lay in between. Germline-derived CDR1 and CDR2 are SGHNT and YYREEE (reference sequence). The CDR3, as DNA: TGTGCCAGCAGCTTCGTACGAGGCGGCGGCTACGAGCAGTACTTC. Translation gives CASSFVRGGGYEQYF.

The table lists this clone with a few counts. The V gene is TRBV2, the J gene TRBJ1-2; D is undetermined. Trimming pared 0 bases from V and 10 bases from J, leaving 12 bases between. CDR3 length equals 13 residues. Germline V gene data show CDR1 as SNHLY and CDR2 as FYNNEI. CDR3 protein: CASSEARRSLYTF. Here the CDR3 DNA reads TGTGCCAGCAGTGAAGCGAGGAGAAGTCTCTACACCTTC.

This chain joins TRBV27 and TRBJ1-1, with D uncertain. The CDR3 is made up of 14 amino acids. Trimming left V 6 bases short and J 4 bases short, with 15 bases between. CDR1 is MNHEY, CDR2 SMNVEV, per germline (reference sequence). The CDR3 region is CASSRLVWGTEAFF. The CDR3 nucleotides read TGTGCCAGCAGCCGCCTCGTATGGGGCACTGAAGCTTTCTTT.

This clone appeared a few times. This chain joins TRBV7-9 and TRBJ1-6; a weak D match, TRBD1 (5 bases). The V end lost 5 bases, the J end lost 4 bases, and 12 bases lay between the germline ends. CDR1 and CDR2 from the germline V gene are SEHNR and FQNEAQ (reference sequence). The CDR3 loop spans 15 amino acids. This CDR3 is CASSPGGAYNSPLHF. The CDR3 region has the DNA TGTGCCAGCAGCCCAGGTGGGGCTTATAATTCACCCCTCCACTTT.

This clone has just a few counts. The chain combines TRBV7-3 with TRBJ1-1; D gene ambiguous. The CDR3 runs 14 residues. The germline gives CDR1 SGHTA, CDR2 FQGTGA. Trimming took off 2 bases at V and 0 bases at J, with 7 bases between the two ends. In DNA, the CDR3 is TGTGCCAGCAGCTTAGGTCATTTGAACACTGAAGCTTTCTTT. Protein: CASSLGHLNTEAFF.

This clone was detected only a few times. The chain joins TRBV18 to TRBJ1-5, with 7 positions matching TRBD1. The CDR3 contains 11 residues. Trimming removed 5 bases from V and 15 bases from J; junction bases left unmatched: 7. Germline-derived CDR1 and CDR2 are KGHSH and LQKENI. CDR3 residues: CASSGDRVVHF. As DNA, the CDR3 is TGTGCCAGCTCAGGTGACAGGGTAGTGCATTTT.

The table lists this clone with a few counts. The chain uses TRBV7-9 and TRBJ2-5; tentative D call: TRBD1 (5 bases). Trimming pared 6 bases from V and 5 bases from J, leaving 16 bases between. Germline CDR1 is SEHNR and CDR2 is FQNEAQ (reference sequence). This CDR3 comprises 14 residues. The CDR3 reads CASSRRVIGETQYF. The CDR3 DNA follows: TGTGCCAGCAGTCGCAGGGTAATTGGGGAGACCCAGTACTTC.

CDR3 amino acids: CASSLSAGRSGNTIYF. For the CDR3, the DNA is TGTGCCAGCAGCTTGTCAGCAGGCCGCTCTGGAAACACCATATATTTT. The rearrangement links TRBV5-4 to TRBJ1-3; D gene ambiguous. The germline V and J ends were trimmed by 1 base and 0 bases, with 11 bases remaining between them. The germline CDR1 and CDR2 sequences are SGHNT and YYREEE (reference sequence). The CDR3 is made up of 16 amino acids.

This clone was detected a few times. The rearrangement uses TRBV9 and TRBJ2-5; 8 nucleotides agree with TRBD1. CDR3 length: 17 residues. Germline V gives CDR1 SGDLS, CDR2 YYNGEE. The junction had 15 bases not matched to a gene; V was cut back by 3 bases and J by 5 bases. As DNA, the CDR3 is TGTGCCAGCAGCGCGAATACAAGACAGGGGTCATGGGAGACCCAGTACTTC. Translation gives CASSANTRQGSWETQYF.

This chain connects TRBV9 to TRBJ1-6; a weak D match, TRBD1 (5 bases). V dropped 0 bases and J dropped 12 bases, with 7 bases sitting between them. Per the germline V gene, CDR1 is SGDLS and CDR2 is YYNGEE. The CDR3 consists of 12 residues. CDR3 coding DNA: TGTGCCAGCAGCGTAGCTGGGGGACCCCTCCACTTT. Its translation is CASSVAGGPLHF.

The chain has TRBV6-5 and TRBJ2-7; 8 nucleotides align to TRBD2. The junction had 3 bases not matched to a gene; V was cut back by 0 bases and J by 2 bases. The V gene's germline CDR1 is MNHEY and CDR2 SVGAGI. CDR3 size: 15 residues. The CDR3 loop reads CASSYSRGAAYEQYF. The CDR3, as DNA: TGTGCCAGCAGTTACTCGCGGGGGGCCGCCTACGAGCAGTACTTC.

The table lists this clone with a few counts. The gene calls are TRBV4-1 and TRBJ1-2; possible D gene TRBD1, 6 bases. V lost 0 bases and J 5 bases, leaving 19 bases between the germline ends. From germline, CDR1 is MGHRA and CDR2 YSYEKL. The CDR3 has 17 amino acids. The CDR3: CASSQDGVGRGFYGYTF. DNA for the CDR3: TGCGCCAGCAGCCAAGATGGAGTCGGCAGGGGATTTTATGGCTACACCTTC.

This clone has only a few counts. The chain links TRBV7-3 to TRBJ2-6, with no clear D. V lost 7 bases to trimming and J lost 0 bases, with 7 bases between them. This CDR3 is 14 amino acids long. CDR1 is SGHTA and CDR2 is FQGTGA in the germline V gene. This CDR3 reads CASTSDSGANVLTF. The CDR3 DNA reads TGTGCCAGCACATCGGACTCTGGGGCCAACGTCCTGACTTTC.